These 32 T cell receptor beta chains share one sample of origin, sequenced in a study of blood T cell repertoires in COVID-19. Here immunoSEQ multiplex PCR was the method, and the copy in TCRdb shows in-frame clones only, minus some. The table shows about 180,000 clones, with 75% to 80% occurring only once. The material sequenced was peripheral blood. The receptors derive from a woman between 65 and 79 years old with acute or convalescent COVID-19.

This chain uses TRBV7-3 with TRBJ2-2; maybe TRBD1 (6 bases). CDR1 is SGHTA, CDR2 FQGTGA, per germline. Trimming removed 4 bases at V and 8 bases at J, with 14 bases between. CDR3 length: 14 amino acids. CDR3 region: CASSSLWGHGELFF. CDR3 in DNA: TGTGCCAGCAGCTCCCTGTGGGGGCATGGGGAGCTGTTTTTT.

CDR3 DNA sequence: TGTGCCACCAGCAGAATGTTTGGACAGGACACCGGGGAGCTGTTTTTT. Protein sequence: CATSRMFGQDTGELFF. The V and J genes are TRBV15 and TRBJ2-2; 7 positions match TRBD1. Germline CDR1 reads LNHNV; CDR2 reads YYDKDF (reference sequence). CDR3 size: 16 residues. The trim removed 2 bases at V and 3 bases at J, leaving 6 bases unmatched.

The chain uses TRBV2 and TRBJ2-7; D may be TRBD1 (6 bases). CDR1 is SNHLY and CDR2 is FYNNEI in the germline V gene. V was shortened by 6 bases and J by 0 bases, with 15 bases between the two germline ends. There are 15 residues in the CDR3. The CDR3 here is CASSRDRSLSYEQYF. Here the CDR3 DNA reads TGTGCCAGCAGCCGTGACAGGTCTCTCTCCTACGAGCAGTACTTC.

This clone appeared a single time. The chain combines TRBV11-2 with TRBJ2-1; possibly TRBD2 for D (6 bases). CDR3 size: 12 residues. Trimming took 5 bases from V and 9 from J, leaving 11 bases between them. The germline V gene has CDR1 SGHAT and CDR2 FQNNGV. CDR3 loop: CASSPGVGEQFF. In DNA, the CDR3 is TGTGCCAGCAGCCCGGGGGTTGGTGAGCAGTTCTTC.

The chain uses TRBV5-6 and TRBJ2-1; weak D call: TRBD1 (6 bases). Germline V lookup: CDR1 SGHDT, CDR2 YYEEEE. The CDR3 covers 15 residues. The V end was cut by 0 bases, the J end by 10 bases, with 17 bases between. The DNA for the CDR3 is TGTGCCAGCAGCTTGGAGTTACACAGGGCGGACGAGCAGTTCTTC. Its translation is CASSLELHRADEQFF.

The sample holds a few counts of this clone. The J gene is TRBJ2-7, the V gene TRBV20-1; D perhaps matches TRBD2 (6 bases). The CDR3 covers 11 residues. V lost 7 bases and J 1 base, leaving 8 bases between the germline ends. Germline V lookup: CDR1 DFQATT, CDR2 SNEGSKA (reference sequence). In nucleotides, the CDR3 is TGCAGTGTTGGGAGGTCCTACGAGCAGTACTTC. This encodes CSVGRSYEQYF.

Worth noting for this clone: This CDR3 is also generated by other DNA sequences in the sample. The chain has TRBV3-1 (or the pseudogene TRBV3-2) and TRBJ2-1; 7 bases align to TRBD1. Losses at the gene ends were 1 base for V and 6 bases for J; bases not matched to a gene: 6. CDR1 is LGHDT, CDR2 YNNKEL, per germline (reference sequence). The CDR3 has 15 amino acids. This CDR3 is CASSQGTGPRNEQFF. The CDR3 DNA reads as TGTGCCAGCAGCCAAGGGACAGGTCCTCGCAATGAGCAGTTCTTC.

The J gene is TRBJ2-5, the V gene TRBV20-1, with unresolved D. Germline V gives CDR1 DFQATT, CDR2 SNEGSKA (reference sequence). V dropped 5 bases and J dropped 4 bases, with 5 bases sitting between them. This CDR3 is 10 amino acids long. As DNA, the CDR3 is TGCAGTGCTCTTAGAGAGACCCAGTACTTC. As protein: CSALRETQYF.

This clone was picked up one time. The genes are TRBV30 and TRBJ1-5, with 7 bases identical to TRBD1. The V gene's germline CDR1 is GTSNPN and CDR2 SVGIG (reference sequence). The V segment lost 5 bases and the J segment 0 bases; nucleotides outside the gene matches: 4. The CDR3 extends over 14 amino acids. CDR3 nucleotides: TGTGCCTGGGCGGGACAGTCTAGCAATCAGCCCCAGCATTTT. It translates to CAWAGQSSNQPQHF.

This clone was counted a single time. The V gene is TRBV5-6, the J gene TRBJ2-1; the D is unclear. This CDR3 is built from 13 residues. Germline loops: CDR1 SGHDT, CDR2 YYEEEE. V gave up 7 bases and J gave up 3 bases, with 11 bases separating them. CDR3: CASGPVNYNEQFF. In DNA, the CDR3 is TGTGCCAGCGGTCCGGTTAACTACAATGAGCAGTTCTTC.

The V gene is TRBV3-1 (or the pseudogene TRBV3-2), the J gene TRBJ2-1; 9 bases match TRBD2. The V gene end was trimmed by 4 bases and the J gene end by 4 bases; junction bases not matched to a gene: 5. The CDR3 spans 15 residues. The germline V gene encodes CDR1 LGHDT and CDR2 YNNKEL (reference sequence). CDR3 sequence reads: CASSRGTSTYNEQFF. Written as DNA, the CDR3 is TGTGCCAGCAGCCGAGGGACTAGCACTTACAATGAGCAGTTCTTC.

The chain uses TRBV30 and TRBJ1-5, with 9 bases matching TRBD1. The CDR3 has 16 residues. V dropped 1 base and J dropped 7; count of bases not matched to a gene: 11. Per germline, CDR1 GTSNPN and CDR2 SVGIG (reference sequence). The CDR3 coding sequence is TGTGCCTGGAGTGCCGGGACAGGGTCGTCAGGACAGCCCCAGCATTTT. Residues: CAWSAGTGSSGQPQHF.

This clone was found once. CDR3 sequence (DNA): TGTGCCAGTAGGTCCAACTACGAGCAGTACTTC. Amino acids: CASRSNYEQYF. This rearrangement joins TRBV19 to TRBJ2-7; D is unclear. Germline V gene data show CDR1 as LNHDA and CDR2 as SQIVND (reference sequence). Trimming stripped 6 bases from V and 3 bases from J, with 6 bases between. CDR3 size: 11 residues.

The J gene is TRBJ2-1, the V gene TRBV19; weak D call: TRBD1 (6 bases). Between the trimmed V and J ends, which lost 7 bases and 4 bases, there was a span of 14 bases. In germline, CDR1 is LNHDA, CDR2 SQIVND (reference sequence). The CDR3 contains 14 residues. As DNA, the CDR3 is TGTGCCAGTAACGCCAGGGGTCCTTACAATGAGCAGTTCTTC. As protein: CASNARGPYNEQFF.

The CDR3 DNA is TGTGCCAGCACCAGGGGGGACTCCTATGGCTACACCTTC. It codes for CASTRGDSYGYTF. This chain links TRBV2 with TRBJ1-2; 7 bases align to TRBD1. CDR1 and CDR2 from the germline V gene are SNHLY and FYNNEI. V was clipped by 7 bases and J by 4 bases; unmatched bases: 6. This CDR3 contains 13 residues. The entire variable domain, with the rest obtained from reference TRBV2 and TRBJ1-2, is as follows: EPEVTQTPSHQVTQMGQEVILRCVPISNHLYFYWYRQILGQKVEFLVSFYNNEISEKSEIFDDQFSVERPDGSNFTLKIRSTKLEDSAMYFCASTRGDSYGYTFGSGTRLTVV.

The count of this clone is one. The chain carries TRBV5-1 and TRBJ2-5, with D possibly matching TRBD2 (6 bases). V lost 3 bases to trimming and J lost 4 bases, with 10 bases between them. Germline lookup yields CDR1 SGHRS and CDR2 YFSETQ. The CDR3 contains 13 residues. CDR3 in amino acids: CASSSGLPETQYF. CDR3 coding DNA: TGCGCCAGCAGCTCGGGACTTCCAGAGACCCAGTACTTC.

The chain combines TRBV5-5 with TRBJ2-2; 7 bases are a match to TRBD2. Germline trimming cut 2 bases from V and 6 bases from J; bases unmatched to any gene: 10. CDR1 and CDR2 (germline): SGHKS, YYEKEE (reference sequence). The CDR3 length is 16 residues. CDR3 amino acids: CASSLSIGAGAGELFF. The CDR3 DNA follows: TGTGCCAGCAGCTTAAGCATCGGGGCGGGGGCCGGGGAGCTGTTTTTT.

About this clone itself: The sample contains more than one DNA sequence encoding this CDR3. This chain uses TRBV18 with TRBJ2-5; 7 bases line up with TRBD2. Germline lookup yields CDR1 KGHSH and CDR2 LQKENI. Trimming at V came to 3 bases and at J to 4 bases, leaving 5 bases not matched to a gene. This CDR3 region has 14 residues. CDR3 nucleotide sequence: TGTGCCAGCTCACCCAGCGGGGAAGGAGAGACCCAGTACTTC. This encodes CASSPSGEGETQYF.

The J gene is TRBJ2-7, the V gene TRBV3-1 (or the pseudogene TRBV3-2); D not resolved. CDR1 LGHDT and CDR2 YNNKEL come from the germline V gene (reference sequence). Trimming pared 0 bases from V and 2 bases from J, leaving 8 bases between. The CDR3 spans 14 residues. The CDR3 bases are TGTGCCAGCAGCCAAGAGAAAGCCCCCTACGAGCAGTACTTC. Amino acid sequence: CASSQEKAPYEQYF.

The V call is TRBV19, the J call TRBJ1-5; D gene uncertain. Germline lookup yields CDR1 LNHDA and CDR2 SQIVND (reference sequence). This CDR3 has 15 residues. The V and J ends lost 5 bases and 2 bases respectively, with 13 bases between them. This chain's CDR3 is CASSRVASGNQPQHF. The DNA for the CDR3 is TGTGCCAGTAGTCGGGTGGCGTCAGGCAATCAGCCCCAGCATTTT.

The rearrangement uses TRBV5-5 and TRBJ1-1; D gene uncertain. Trimming removed 4 bases from V and 5 bases from J, with 18 bases in between. CDR1 is SGHKS, CDR2 YYEKEE, per germline (reference sequence). The CDR3 has 15 amino acids. The CDR3 loop is CASSLLTSTGTEAFF. The DNA for the CDR3 is TGTGCCAGCAGCCTTCTTACCTCCACGGGGACTGAAGCTTTCTTT.

The chain combines TRBV20-1 with TRBJ1-1, with D possibly TRBD1 on 6 matching bases. The CDR3 is made up of 11 amino acids. V lost 7 bases and J 3 bases, leaving 9 bases between the germline ends. Per the germline V gene, CDR1 is DFQATT and CDR2 is SNEGSKA (reference sequence). CDR3 amino acids: CSVQGYTEAFF. The CDR3 DNA is TGCAGTGTCCAGGGGTACACTGAAGCTTTCTTT.

The chain uses TRBV5-1 and TRBJ2-1, with a tentative D call TRBD2 (5 bases). The CDR3 runs to 16 residues. V lost 0 bases, J lost 2 bases, and 12 bases lay in between. Germline loops: CDR1 SGHRS, CDR2 YFSETQ. CDR3 bases: TGCGCCAGCAGCTTGGTTCTGGGAGCAACCTACAATGAGCAGTTCTTC. It translates to CASSLVLGATYNEQFF.

J is TRBJ2-3 and V is TRBV5-1; possibly TRBD2 for D (6 bases). The CDR3 extends over 13 amino acids. Germline V gene sequence: CDR1 SGHRS, CDR2 YFSETQ. Trimming pared 4 bases from V and 2 bases from J, leaving 8 bases between. The CDR3 loop is CASSRGTTDTQYF. CDR3 bases: TGCGCCAGCAGCCGCGGGACCACAGATACGCAGTATTTT.

The V gene is TRBV12-3 or TRBV12-4, the J gene TRBJ1-1, with D perhaps matching TRBD1 (5 bases). Trimming left V 7 bases short and J 8 bases short, with 14 bases between. This CDR3 region has 12 residues. The CDR3 DNA reads TGTGCCAGCACCACAGGCCGCAAAGAAGCTTTCTTT. It is translated as CASTTGRKEAFF.

The rearrangement uses TRBV30 and TRBJ2-5, with a weak D call TRBD1 (6 bases). Trimming left V 2 bases short and J 5 bases short, with 12 bases between. The length of the CDR3 is 13 residues. CDR1 is GTSNPN and CDR2 is SVGIG in the germline V gene (reference sequence). This CDR3 is CAWSRGSGETQYF. The CDR3 DNA sequence: TGTGCCTGGAGTAGGGGGTCCGGGGAGACCCAGTACTTC.

The V call is TRBV2, the J call TRBJ2-1; TRBD2 is a possible D gene (7 bases). Germline V lookup: CDR1 SNHLY, CDR2 FYNNEI. The ends were cut back, 2 bases at V and 3 bases at J, with 11 bases in the middle. The CDR3 totals 15 residues. The CDR3 DNA reads as TGTGCCAGCAGTGAAAGGGGGGGAGGCTACAATGAGCAGTTCTTC. Its protein is CASSERGGGYNEQFF.

The chain employs TRBV20-1 and TRBJ2-7; D gene unclear. Germline V lookup: CDR1 DFQATT, CDR2 SNEGSKA (reference sequence). The CDR3 contains 11 residues. The ends were cut back, 6 bases at V and 3 bases at J, with 9 bases in the middle. The CDR3 nucleotides read TGCAGTGCCATACTCCGCTACGAGCAGTACTTC. Translating it yields CSAILRYEQYF.

The chain uses TRBV5-1 and TRBJ2-3, with TRBD1 identical over 7 bases. In germline, CDR1 is SGHRS, CDR2 YFSETQ. V was clipped by 4 bases and J by 6 bases; unmatched bases: 5. The CDR3 consists of 13 residues. In DNA form, the CDR3 reads TGCGCCAGCAGCACGGGACAGTGGGATACGCAGTATTTT. Amino acids: CASSTGQWDTQYF. The full variable domain, completed using reference TRBV5-1 and TRBJ2-3, is KAGVTQTPRYLIKTRGQQVTLSCSPISGHRSVSWYQQTPGQGLQFLFEYFSETQRNKGNFPGRFSGRQFSNSRSEMNVSTLELGDSALYLCASSTGQWDTQYFGPGTRLTVL.

The gene calls are TRBV2 and TRBJ2-7; 12 bases are a match to TRBD2. CDR1 SNHLY and CDR2 FYNNEI come from the germline V gene. Trimming cost V 6 bases and J 7 bases; bases outside gene matches: 4. This CDR3 is built from 13 residues. The CDR3 DNA sequence: TGTGCCAGCAGATCCCTAGCGGGAGGGGAGCAGTACTTC. Amino acid sequence: CASRSLAGGEQYF.

The chain has TRBV28 and TRBJ2-7; D call uncertain. This CDR3 is 15 amino acids long. V was pared by 7 bases and J by 0 bases, with 16 bases between. Germline V lookup: CDR1 MDHEN, CDR2 SYDVKM. The CDR3 loop reads CASTWASFDSYEQYF. The CDR3 coding sequence is TGTGCCAGCACCTGGGCCAGCTTTGACTCCTACGAGCAGTACTTC.

This sequence joins TRBV19 and TRBJ2-7, with TRBD1 as a possible D gene (6 bases). The V gene lost 5 bases and the J gene lost 3 bases, with 17 bases spanning the gap. CDR3 length: 15 amino acids. Germline CDR1 is LNHDA and CDR2 is SQIVND (reference sequence). The CDR3 is CASSLQGNRYYEQYF. The CDR3, as DNA: TGTGCCAGTAGTCTTCAGGGGAACCGTTACTACGAGCAGTACTTC.